This TCR beta chain was documented in a study of T-cell reconstitution after alpha-beta-depleted transplantation in children. Preparing the TCRbeta library involved the use of unique molecular identifiers. Using its own MiXCR run on the PCR reads, TCRdb lists one record per CDR3 protein. The table includes just under 350,000 distinct CDR3 sequences, about a sixth detected once. Study-level points and caveats: TCRbeta diversity was high at day 60 in some patients (a result of surviving recipient T cells and thymic progenitors). Alpha-beta T cells about two months after transplant reportedly derived from several hundred expanded graft clones. T-cell numbers and diversity one year post-transplant derived largely from freshly generated T cells.

This clonotype has just a few counts. The antigen is not known. The V gene's germline CDR1 is MNHEY and CDR2 SMNVEV (reference sequence). The CDR3 is 15 amino acids. Trimming cost V 6 bases and J 5 bases; bases outside gene matches: 12. The genes are TRBV27 and TRBJ2-7, with 8 positions matching TRBD1. The clonotype originates from a male patient aged 2-9 years who had a stem cell transplant for acute lymphoblastic leukemia, so the T cells may come from the graft donor. The sample was PBMCs, mostly from graft donor cells, taken 360 days after TCRalphabeta/CD19-depleted stem cell transplant. The CDR3 DNA is TGTGCCAGCAGGCGCCTCGGACAGGGAAAGAACGAGCAGTACTTC. Protein product: CASRRLGQGKNEQYF.